These T cell receptor beta chains were read from a single sample in a study of T cell responses to AZD1222 COVID-19 vaccine. Sequencing was performed with immunoSEQ multiplex PCR; in TCRdb, only in-frame clones are kept and a portion is missing. The repertoire holds about 97,000 clones, around 90% seen once, with about 7.5% in the top ten. The source material was peripheral blood, sampled on day 0 of AZD1222 vaccination. These receptors originate from an adult in good health. Each CDR3 is given with its conserved first and last residue. A D gene is named only where the DNA matches it firmly. Where a row states a size, it is once, few, many or the class of an expanded clone; other rows omit it.

abundance	v_gene	d_gene	j_gene	CDR3nt	CDR3aa
-	TRBV29-1	-	TRBJ2-3	TGCAGCGCTCTAGCCACACTCACAGATACGCAGTATTTT	CSALATLTDTQYF
-	TRBV18	-	TRBJ2-1	TGTGCCAGCTCAATCCGGACGGTTTCCTACAATGAGCAGTTCTTC	CASSIRTVSYNEQFF
-	TRBV27	TRBD1	TRBJ2-1	TGTGCCAGCAGGAAGGACAGGAGATACAATGAGCAGTTCTTC	CASRKDRRYNEQFF
-	TRBV27	-	TRBJ1-1	TGTGCCAGCAGTTTTCGGGGGGGAATTGGGGTTGAAGCTTTCTTT	CASSFRGGIGVEAFF
few	TRBV11-3	-	TRBJ1-1	TGTGCCAGCAGCTTAGACGGAGGGCGGGAAGCTTTCTTT	CASSLDGGREAFF
-	TRBV6-5	TRBD2	TRBJ2-2	TGTGCCAGCGCTGGACTAGCAGGACTCACCGGGGAGCTGTTTTTT	CASAGLAGLTGELFF
-	TRBV7-7	-	TRBJ1-1	TGTGCTAGCAGCTCCGACAGGAACACTGAAGCTTTCTTT	CASSSDRNTEAFF
-	TRBV29-1	-	TRBJ1-3	TGCAGCGTTCAAGACCTCTCTGGAAACACCATATATTTT	CSVQDLSGNTIYF
few	TRBV7-8	-	TRBJ1-4	TGTGCCAGCAGCTTAGCGCGGTGGGGTGAAAAACTGTTTTTT	CASSLARWGEKLFF
-	TRBV5-1	-	TRBJ1-1	TGCGCCAGCACGACGGGAGCCACCACTGAAGCTTTCTTT	CASTTGATTEAFF
-	TRBV9	-	TRBJ2-7	TGTGCCAGCAGCGCGAACTCCGAGTTACTGTACTTC	CASSANSELLYF
-	TRBV6-5	TRBD2	TRBJ2-3	TGTGCCGGACGACTAGCGGGGGATCGCACAGATACGCAGTATTTT	CAGRLAGDRTDTQYF
-	TRBV28	TRBD2	TRBJ2-1	TGTGCCAGCAGTCCCGGGAGGAGCTCCTACAATGAGCAGTTCTTC	CASSPGRSSYNEQFF
-	TRBV3-1/TRBV3-2	-	TRBJ2-3	TGTGCCAGCAGCCGACCCGAGGGGCGAGGTACGCAGTATTTT	CASSRPEGRGTQYF
-	TRBV2	TRBD1	TRBJ1-5	TGTGCCAGCAGAAGGACAGGGGCAAGCAATCAGCCCCAGCATTTT	CASRRTGASNQPQHF
-	TRBV25-1	-	TRBJ2-1	TGTGCCAGCAGTGTAGCGACTAGCTCCTACAATGAGCAGTTCTTC	CASSVATSSYNEQFF
once	TRBV27	-	TRBJ2-1	TGTGCCAGCAGTTCGCTCGAGGGGACTCCCAATGAGCAGTTCTTC	CASSSLEGTPNEQFF
-	TRBV18	TRBD1	TRBJ1-5	TGTGCCAGCTCATCAGGGACAGGGGGCGGTAATCAGCCCCAGCATTTT	CASSSGTGGGNQPQHF
-	TRBV7-6	-	TRBJ2-1	TGTGCCAGCAGCGCGCTCTTCGGGACCTACAATGAGCAGTTCTTC	CASSALFGTYNEQFF
-	TRBV16	-	TRBJ1-1	TGTGCCAGCAGCCAATATAAGAACACTGAAGCTTTCTTT	CASSQYKNTEAFF
-	TRBV5-1	-	TRBJ1-1	TGCGCCAGCAGCTTGGTAGCGAACACTGAAGCTTTCTTT	CASSLVANTEAFF
once	TRBV19	-	TRBJ1-1	TGTGCCAGTAGTATGCCGGGGAACACTGAAGCTTTCTTT	CASSMPGNTEAFF
-	TRBV5-1	-	TRBJ2-3	TGCGCCAGCAGCTTGGCCGGGCTAGAGGATACGCAGTATTTT	CASSLAGLEDTQYF
once	TRBV6-5	TRBD1	TRBJ2-7	TGTGCCAGCAGTTACAGGGACAGGGTGGGGGAGCAGTACTTC	CASSYRDRVGEQYF
-	TRBV6-5	TRBD2	TRBJ2-3	TGTGCCAGCAATGTTAGCGGGAGAACAGATACGCAGTATTTT	CASNVSGRTDTQYF
once	TRBV5-6	TRBD1	TRBJ2-1	TGTGCCAGCAGCTTACCGGGACAGGGGAGTGAGGATGAGCAGTTCTTC	CASSLPGQGSEDEQFF
-	TRBV7-2	-	TRBJ2-7	TGTGCCAGCAGCTTAGCGAGAGCAGGGCAGGCCTACGAGCAGTACTTC	CASSLARAGQAYEQYF
-	TRBV5-4	-	TRBJ2-3	TGTGCCAGCAGCTTGGACAGGGAAGATACGCAGTATTTT	CASSLDREDTQYF
-	TRBV19	-	TRBJ2-7	TGTGCCAGTAGTCCCCAAAAGGGGACCTACGAGCAGTACTTC	CASSPQKGTYEQYF
-	TRBV12-5	-	TRBJ2-5	TGTGCTAGTGGTTTGGATGGGGGATCGGAGACCCAGTACTTC	CASGLDGGSETQYF
-	TRBV5-1	-	TRBJ2-2	TGCGCCAGCAGCTTCGCGGGGGCCAGCACCGGGGAGCTGTTTTTT	CASSFAGASTGELFF
-	TRBV28	-	TRBJ2-7	TGTGCCAGCACATTGGGCACGTCCTACGAGCAGTACTTC	CASTLGTSYEQYF
-	TRBV28	-	TRBJ1-3	TGTGCCACTGGGATGGGGGAAGTCGGAAACACCATATATTTT	CATGMGEVGNTIYF
-	TRBV12-5	TRBD1	TRBJ1-1	TGTGCTAGTGGGGGGGACAGGGTCACTGAAGCTTTCTTT	CASGGDRVTEAFF
once	TRBV2	TRBD1	TRBJ1-4	TGTGCCAGCAGGCCGGGACAGGAAATTATTTATGAAAAACTGTTTTTT	CASRPGQEIIYEKLFF
-	TRBV2	TRBD1	TRBJ1-1	TGTGCCAGCAGTGAACGGCAGGGGGGACGGAACACTGAAGCTTTCTTT	CASSERQGGRNTEAFF
-	TRBV6-2/TRBV6-3	-	TRBJ1-1	TGTGCCAGCAGTTACGGAAGGGACCCTGACACTGAAGCTTTCTTT	CASSYGRDPDTEAFF
few	TRBV4-1	TRBD1	TRBJ2-7	TGCGCCAGCAGCCAAGGGGACAGGGCCCGCGAGCAGTACTTC	CASSQGDRAREQYF
-	TRBV7-3	TRBD1	TRBJ2-1	TGTGCCAGCAGCTCCAACGCCGGCACAGGGGATGAGCAGTTCTTC	CASSSNAGTGDEQFF
-	TRBV7-2	TRBD1	TRBJ2-7	TGTGCCAGCAGCGCACCGGGACAGGGGGGCTACGAGCAGTACTTC	CASSAPGQGGYEQYF
-	TRBV5-1	-	TRBJ1-5	TGCGCCAGCAGCTTGGAGGGGCAGCTCAATCAGCCCCAGCATTTT	CASSLEGQLNQPQHF
-	TRBV7-3	-	TRBJ2-3	TGTGCCAGCAGCTCACAGGGTTCAGATACGCAGTATTTT	CASSSQGSDTQYF
-	TRBV30	-	TRBJ1-2	TGTGCCTGGAGTAGTGGAGATGGCTACACCTTC	CAWSSGDGYTF
few	TRBV7-2	-	TRBJ2-2	TGTGCCAGCAGCTTAGCGGCTGGGGGAGGAAACGGGGAGCTGTTTTTT	CASSLAAGGGNGELFF
-	TRBV28	TRBD1	TRBJ2-7	TGTGCCAGCAGTTACCGGGACAGGGGTCGGGAGCAGTACTTC	CASSYRDRGREQYF
-	TRBV7-7	-	TRBJ1-1	TGTGCTAGCAGCCACATTAATTCGGGGGGCACTGAAGCTTTCTTT	CASSHINSGGTEAFF
-	TRBV6-5	TRBD2	TRBJ2-7	TGTGCCAGCAGCCCGGCGGGGGGTTACTACGAGCAGTACTTC	CASSPAGGYYEQYF
once	TRBV5-5	TRBD2	TRBJ2-7	TGTGCCAGCAGCTCCGGACTAGCGGGAAGGCAGTACTTC	CASSSGLAGRQYF